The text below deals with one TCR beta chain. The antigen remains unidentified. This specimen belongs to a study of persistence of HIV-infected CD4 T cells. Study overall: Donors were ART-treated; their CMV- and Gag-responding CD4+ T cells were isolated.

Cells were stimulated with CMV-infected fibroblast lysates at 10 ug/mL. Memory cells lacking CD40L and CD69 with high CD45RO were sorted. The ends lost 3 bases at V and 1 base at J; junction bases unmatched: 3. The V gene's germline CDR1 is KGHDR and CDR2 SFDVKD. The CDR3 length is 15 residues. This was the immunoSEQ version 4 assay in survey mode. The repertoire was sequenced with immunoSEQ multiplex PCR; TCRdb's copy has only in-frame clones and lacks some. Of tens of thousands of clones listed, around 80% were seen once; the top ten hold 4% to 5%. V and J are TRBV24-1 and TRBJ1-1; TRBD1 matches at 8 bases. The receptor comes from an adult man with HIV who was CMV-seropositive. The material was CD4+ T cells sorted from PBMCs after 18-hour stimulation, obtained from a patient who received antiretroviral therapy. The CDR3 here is CATSDGQGKNTEAFF. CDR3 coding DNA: TGTGCCACCAGTGATGGACAGGGAAAGAACACTGAAGCTTTCTTT.